These 2 T cell receptor beta chains were sequenced from one sample in a study of cytomegalovirus exposure and HLA in healthy donors. Amplification used 60 Vbeta primers and 13 Jbeta primers. Method: immunoSEQ multiplex PCR; TCRdb's copy keeps in-frame clones and lacks some. This repertoire includes around 140,000 clones. Material for sequencing was PBMCs. Receptor source: a man in his late teens or twenties in good health and CMV-seronegative.

J is TRBJ1-1 and V is TRBV19; D might be TRBD1 (5 bases). The CDR3 is made up of 12 amino acids. V lost 3 bases to trimming and J lost 4 bases, with 6 bases between them. The germline V gene has CDR1 LNHDA and CDR2 SQIVND (reference sequence). CDR3 in DNA: TGTGCCAGTAGTATCCAGGGCACTGAAGCTTTCTTT. Translation: CASSIQGTEAFF.

The chain's CDR3 is CASSGRGPEQYF. The CDR3 DNA follows: TGTGCCAGCAGCGGCAGGGGGCCCGAGCAGTACTTC. This rearrangement joins TRBV7-2 to TRBJ2-7; TRBD1 aligns across 8 bases. Per the germline V gene, CDR1 is SGHTA and CDR2 is FQGNSA. V was pared by 5 bases and J by 6 bases, with 3 bases of the junction left unmatched. CDR3 size: 12 residues.